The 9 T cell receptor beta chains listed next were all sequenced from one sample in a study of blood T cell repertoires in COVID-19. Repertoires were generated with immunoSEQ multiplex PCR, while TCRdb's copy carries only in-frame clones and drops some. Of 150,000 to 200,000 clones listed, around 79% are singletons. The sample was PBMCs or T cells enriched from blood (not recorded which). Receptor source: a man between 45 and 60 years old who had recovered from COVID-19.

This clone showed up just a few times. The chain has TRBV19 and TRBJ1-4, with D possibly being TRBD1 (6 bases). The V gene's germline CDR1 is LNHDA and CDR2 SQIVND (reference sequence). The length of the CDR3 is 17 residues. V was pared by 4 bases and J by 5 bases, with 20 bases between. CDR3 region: CASSTSGTFTPNEKLFF. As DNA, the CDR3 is TGTGCCAGTAGTACGTCGGGGACATTTACTCCCAATGAAAAACTGTTTTTT.

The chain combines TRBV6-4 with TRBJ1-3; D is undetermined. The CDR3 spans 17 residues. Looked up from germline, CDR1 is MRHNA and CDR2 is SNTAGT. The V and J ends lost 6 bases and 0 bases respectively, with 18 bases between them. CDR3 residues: CASSPRGGPNSGNTIYF. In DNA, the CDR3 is TGTGCCAGCAGCCCGCGGGGAGGGCCAAACTCTGGAAACACCATATATTTT.

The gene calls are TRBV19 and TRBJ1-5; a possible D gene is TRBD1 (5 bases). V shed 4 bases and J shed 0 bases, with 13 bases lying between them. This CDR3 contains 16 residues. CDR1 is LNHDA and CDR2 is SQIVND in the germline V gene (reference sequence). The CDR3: CASSKTRQFSNQPQHF. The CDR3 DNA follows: TGTGCCAGTAGTAAAACCAGACAGTTTAGCAATCAGCCCCAGCATTTT.

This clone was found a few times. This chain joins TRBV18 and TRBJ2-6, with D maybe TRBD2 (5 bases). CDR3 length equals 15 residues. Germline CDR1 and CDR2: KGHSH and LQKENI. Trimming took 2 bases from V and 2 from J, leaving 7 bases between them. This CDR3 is CASSPFGTGANVLTF. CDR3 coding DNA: TGTGCCAGCTCACCATTCGGGACTGGGGCCAACGTCCTGACTTTC.

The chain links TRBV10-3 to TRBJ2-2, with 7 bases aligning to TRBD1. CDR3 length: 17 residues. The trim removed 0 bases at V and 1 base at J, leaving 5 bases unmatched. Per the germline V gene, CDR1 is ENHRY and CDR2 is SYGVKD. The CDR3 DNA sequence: TGTGCCATCAGTGAGTCGGGCAGGACAGGGAACACCGGGGAGCTGTTTTTT. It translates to CAISESGRTGNTGELFF.

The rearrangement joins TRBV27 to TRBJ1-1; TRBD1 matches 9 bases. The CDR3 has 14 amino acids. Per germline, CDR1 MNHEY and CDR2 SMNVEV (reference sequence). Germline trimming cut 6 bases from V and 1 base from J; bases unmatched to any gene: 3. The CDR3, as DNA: TGTGCCAGCAGACCACAGGGGGCGAACACTGAAGCTTTCTTT. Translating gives CASRPQGANTEAFF.

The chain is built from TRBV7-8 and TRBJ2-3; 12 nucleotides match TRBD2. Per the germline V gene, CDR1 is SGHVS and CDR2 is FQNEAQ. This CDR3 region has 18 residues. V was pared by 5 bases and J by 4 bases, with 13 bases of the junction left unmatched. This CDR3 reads CASSLRPTSGGRADTQYF. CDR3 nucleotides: TGTGCCAGCAGCCTACGACCCACTAGCGGGGGGAGGGCAGATACGCAGTATTTT. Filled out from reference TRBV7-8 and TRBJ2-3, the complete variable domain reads GAGVSQSPRYKVAKRGQDVALRCDPISGHVSLFWYQQALGQGPEFLTYFQNEAQLDKSGLPSDRFFAERPEGSVSTLKIQRTQQEDSAVYLCASSLRPTSGGRADTQYFGPGTRLTVL.

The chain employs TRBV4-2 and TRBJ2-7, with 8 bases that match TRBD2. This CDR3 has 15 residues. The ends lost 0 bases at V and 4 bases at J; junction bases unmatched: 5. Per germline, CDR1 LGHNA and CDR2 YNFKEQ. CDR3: CASSQDHSGGYEQYF. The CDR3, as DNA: TGTGCCAGCAGCCAAGATCACTCGGGAGGGTACGAGCAGTACTTC.

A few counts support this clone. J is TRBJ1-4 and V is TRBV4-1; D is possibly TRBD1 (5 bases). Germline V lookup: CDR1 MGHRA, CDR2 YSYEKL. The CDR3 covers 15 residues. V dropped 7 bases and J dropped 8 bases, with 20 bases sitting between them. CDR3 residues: CASTTILQGDEKLFF. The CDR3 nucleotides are TGCGCCAGCACCACCATCCTCCAGGGTGACGAAAAACTGTTTTTT.